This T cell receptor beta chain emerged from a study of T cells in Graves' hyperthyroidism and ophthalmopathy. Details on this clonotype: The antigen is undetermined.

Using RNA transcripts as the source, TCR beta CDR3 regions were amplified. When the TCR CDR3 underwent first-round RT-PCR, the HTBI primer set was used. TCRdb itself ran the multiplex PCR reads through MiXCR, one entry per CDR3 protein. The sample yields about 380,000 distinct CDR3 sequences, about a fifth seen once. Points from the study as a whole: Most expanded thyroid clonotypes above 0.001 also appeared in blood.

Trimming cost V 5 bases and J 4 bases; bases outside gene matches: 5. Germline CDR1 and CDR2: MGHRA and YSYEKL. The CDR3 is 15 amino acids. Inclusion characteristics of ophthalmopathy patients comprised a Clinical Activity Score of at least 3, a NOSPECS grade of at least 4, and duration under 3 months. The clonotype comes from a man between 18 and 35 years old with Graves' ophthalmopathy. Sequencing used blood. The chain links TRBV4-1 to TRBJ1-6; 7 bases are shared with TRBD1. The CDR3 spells CASSLKTGYNSPLHF. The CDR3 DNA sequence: TGCGCCAGCAGCTTAAAGACAGGGTATAATTCACCCCTCCACTTT.